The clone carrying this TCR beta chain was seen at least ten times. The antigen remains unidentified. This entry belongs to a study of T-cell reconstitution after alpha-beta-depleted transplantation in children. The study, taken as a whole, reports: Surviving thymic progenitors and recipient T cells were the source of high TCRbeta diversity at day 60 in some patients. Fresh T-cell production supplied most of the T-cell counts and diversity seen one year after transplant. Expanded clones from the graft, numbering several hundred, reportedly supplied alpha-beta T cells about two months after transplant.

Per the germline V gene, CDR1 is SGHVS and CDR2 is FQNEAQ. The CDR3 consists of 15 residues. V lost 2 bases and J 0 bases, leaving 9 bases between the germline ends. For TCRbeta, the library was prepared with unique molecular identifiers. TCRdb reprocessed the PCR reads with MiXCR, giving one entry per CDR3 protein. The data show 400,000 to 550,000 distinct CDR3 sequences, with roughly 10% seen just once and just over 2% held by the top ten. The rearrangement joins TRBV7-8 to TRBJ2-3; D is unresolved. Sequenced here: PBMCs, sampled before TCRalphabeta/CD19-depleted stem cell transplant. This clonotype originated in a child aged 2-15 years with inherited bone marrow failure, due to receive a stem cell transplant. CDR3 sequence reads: CASSLLSGSTDTQYF. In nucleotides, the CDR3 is TGTGCCAGCAGCTTACTTAGTGGGAGCACAGATACGCAGTATTTT. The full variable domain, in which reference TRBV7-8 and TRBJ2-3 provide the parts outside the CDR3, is GAGVSQSPRYKVAKRGQDVALRCDPISGHVSLFWYQQALGQGPEFLTYFQNEAQLDKSGLPSDRFFAERPEGSVSTLKIQRTQQEDSAVYLCASSLLSGSTDTQYFGPGTRLTVL.